A selection of T cell receptor beta chains follows, all from one sample in a study of early T cells in non-severe SARS-CoV-2 infection. TCRdb reanalysed the 5' RACE reads using MiXCR and keeps one entry per CDR3 protein. Of tens of thousands of distinct CDR3 sequences listed, 11% to 15% are singletons. Sequenced sample: whole blood. These receptor sequences come from an adult who was a healthcare worker with PCR-confirmed SARS-CoV-2 infection or an uninfected control (not recorded which). Both conserved end residues are part of each CDR3.

v_gene: TRBV20-1; j_gene: TRBJ2-3; CDR3aa: CSVWLGQGSRDTQYF
v_gene: TRBV28; j_gene: TRBJ1-1; CDR3aa: CASSNIHTEAFF
v_gene: TRBV29-1; j_gene: TRBJ2-2; CDR3aa: CSVEFGGELFF
v_gene: TRBV15; j_gene: TRBJ2-2; CDR3aa: CATSRGGENTGELFF
v_gene: TRBV11-2; j_gene: TRBJ1-1; CDR3aa: CASSLWGLENTEAFF
v_gene: TRBV12-3/TRBV12-4; j_gene: TRBJ2-5; CDR3aa: CASTPGLVGETQYF
v_gene: TRBV6-2/TRBV6-3; j_gene: TRBJ1-6; CDR3aa: CASNENSPLHF
v_gene: TRBV10-3; j_gene: TRBJ1-1; CDR3aa: CATGQQGPTEAFF
v_gene: TRBV9; j_gene: TRBJ2-3; CDR3aa: CASSVGSGGIFTDTQYF
v_gene: TRBV10-3; j_gene: TRBJ2-1; CDR3aa: CAIRAGQGGYEQFF
v_gene: TRBV4-3; j_gene: TRBJ2-7; CDR3aa: CASNQDWADGGYEQYF
v_gene: TRBV30; j_gene: TRBJ2-2; CDR3aa: CAWSVQYTGELFF
v_gene: TRBV20-1; j_gene: TRBJ2-3; CDR3aa: CSARRASTDTQYF
v_gene: TRBV7-9; j_gene: TRBJ2-3; CDR3aa: CASTFSDTQYF
v_gene: TRBV7-9; j_gene: TRBJ2-5; CDR3aa: CASSSTPSDISQETQYF
v_gene: TRBV11-1; j_gene: TRBJ1-6; CDR3aa: CASSYRYNSPLHF
v_gene: TRBV29-1; j_gene: TRBJ1-5; CDR3aa: CSDPSGHSNQPQHF
v_gene: TRBV7-9; j_gene: TRBJ2-5; CDR3aa: CASSLRTNGETQYF
v_gene: TRBV6-2/TRBV6-3; j_gene: TRBJ1-1; CDR3aa: CASSKPRGNTEAFF
v_gene: TRBV9; j_gene: TRBJ1-3; CDR3aa: CASSVAPSSGNTIYF
v_gene: TRBV29-1; j_gene: TRBJ2-5; CDR3aa: CSVAVLETQYF
v_gene: TRBV29-1; j_gene: TRBJ2-3; CDR3aa: CSGRQGTDTQYF
v_gene: TRBV28; j_gene: TRBJ2-3; CDR3aa: CASGTGTDTQYF
v_gene: TRBV25-1; j_gene: TRBJ1-6; CDR3aa: CATDGKGRNSPLHF
v_gene: TRBV20-1; j_gene: TRBJ2-2; CDR3aa: CSAPRAGYRPGELFF
v_gene: TRBV29-1; j_gene: TRBJ2-5; CDR3aa: CSVGAISYQETQYF
v_gene: TRBV18; j_gene: TRBJ2-7; CDR3aa: CASSSLDRGSEQYF
v_gene: TRBV29-1; j_gene: TRBJ2-7; CDR3aa: CSVVTSYEQYF
v_gene: TRBV20-1; j_gene: TRBJ1-2; CDR3aa: CSALPDRGQGYGYTF
v_gene: TRBV6-6; j_gene: TRBJ2-3; CDR3aa: CASRGPFTDTQYF
v_gene: TRBV7-6; j_gene: TRBJ2-7; CDR3aa: CASSYDREQYF
v_gene: TRBV12-3/TRBV12-4; j_gene: TRBJ1-3; CDR3aa: CASSRQVSGNTIYF
v_gene: TRBV7-2; j_gene: TRBJ2-1; CDR3aa: CASSLALGGYNEQFF
v_gene: TRBV5-6; j_gene: TRBJ1-4; CDR3aa: CASSSINEKLFF
v_gene: TRBV11-2; j_gene: TRBJ2-1; CDR3aa: CASRLTAGNEQFF
v_gene: TRBV6-6; j_gene: TRBJ1-1; CDR3aa: CASSAQGPNTEAFF
v_gene: TRBV30; j_gene: TRBJ1-1; CDR3aa: CACSMVTEAFF
v_gene: TRBV20-1; j_gene: TRBJ2-3; CDR3aa: CSASQGVFTDTQYF
v_gene: TRBV6-6; j_gene: TRBJ2-1; CDR3aa: CASTPTPKYNEQFF
v_gene: TRBV10-3; j_gene: TRBJ2-4; CDR3aa: CATRGGGNIQYF
v_gene: TRBV11-2; j_gene: TRBJ2-2; CDR3aa: CASSLAGTTAFTGELFF
v_gene: TRBV15; j_gene: TRBJ2-7; CDR3aa: CATSKVRGFYEQYF
v_gene: TRBV6-5; j_gene: TRBJ2-1; CDR3aa: CVAGVDINNEQFF
v_gene: TRBV6-4; j_gene: TRBJ2-1; CDR3aa: CASSVGTSGGNEQFF
v_gene: TRBV6-5; j_gene: TRBJ1-1; CDR3aa: CASSPLPGGNTEAFF
v_gene: TRBV3-1; j_gene: TRBJ2-1; CDR3aa: CASSQVRVSYNEQFF
v_gene: TRBV20-1; j_gene: TRBJ2-3; CDR3aa: CSASFSYSPDTQYF
v_gene: TRBV27; j_gene: TRBJ1-6; CDR3aa: CASQGVWNSPLHF
v_gene: TRBV6-2/TRBV6-3; j_gene: TRBJ1-1; CDR3aa: CASSNGQTNTEAFF
v_gene: TRBV10-3; j_gene: TRBJ1-2; CDR3aa: CAITGDSYGYTF
v_gene: TRBV6-6; j_gene: TRBJ1-2; CDR3aa: CASEDRAGYGYTF
v_gene: TRBV7-9; j_gene: TRBJ2-3; CDR3aa: CASSLAEGDLIGTDTQYF
v_gene: TRBV6-6; j_gene: TRBJ1-2; CDR3aa: CASSYSQGDYGYTF
v_gene: TRBV28; j_gene: TRBJ2-2; CDR3aa: CASREGAWANTGELFF
v_gene: TRBV6-2/TRBV6-3; j_gene: TRBJ2-1; CDR3aa: CASSRLAGTYNEQFF
v_gene: TRBV21-1; j_gene: TRBJ2-7; CDR3aa: CASSPTTYEQYF